The entry below gives a single TCR beta chain sequence along with its context. Its specificity is not known. A read error may explain this, as a much larger clone is one base away. Through Arm-PCR of CDR3 regions and iRepertoire HTBI primers, TCR beta libraries were built. Using its own MiXCR run on the multiplex PCR reads, TCRdb lists one record per CDR3 protein. The sample contains approximately 360,000 distinct CDR3 sequences, approximately 23% of which appear only once. The data were obtained in a study of regulatory T cells in long-lasting Graves disease. Notes on the study in general: TCR diversity was lower in persistent Graves' patients than in newly diagnosed ones.

Time point in this sample: persistent/refractory GD, antithyroid drugs over 5 years with positive TRAb. Making the TCR library involved RNA that had been extracted from PBMCs. This CDR3 has 15 amino acids. Germline CDR1 reads SNHLY; CDR2 reads FYNNEI. The V call is TRBV2, the J call TRBJ1-6; D is possibly TRBD1 (6 bases). The sample here was peripheral blood mononuclear cells (PBMCs), taken when the disease was refractory, from a patient treated with antithyroid drugs. This receptor was taken from a woman in her thirties or forties with Graves disease. Here the CDR3 DNA reads TGTGCCAGCAGATTGGGAACAGGGATCGATTCACCCCTCCCCTTT. Translated: CASRLGTGIDSPLPF.